The 15 T cell receptor beta chains given below trace back to one sample, sequenced in a study of cytomegalovirus exposure and HLA in healthy donors. The primer mix had 60 Vbeta and 13 Jbeta primers. Sequenced by immunoSEQ multiplex PCR; TCRdb stores in-frame clones only, minus some. The repertoire table contains about 39,000 clones. The sequenced material came from PBMCs. The origin of the receptors is a woman in her twenties or thirties in good health and CMV-seropositive.

This sequence joins TRBV5-1 and TRBJ2-5, with 7 bases aligning to TRBD1. J lost 1 base, V lost 5 bases, and 5 bases had no gene match. Germline CDR1 SGHRS, CDR2 YFSETQ. This CDR3 spans 14 amino acids. CDR3 sequence (DNA): TGCGCCAGCAGGGCCGGGACAGTCCAAGAGACCCAGTACTTC. The encoded protein is CASRAGTVQETQYF.

The V gene is TRBV6-1, the J gene TRBJ1-1; the D is unclear. The CDR3 is 13 amino acids. The V gene lost 0 bases and the J gene lost 9 bases, with 11 bases spanning the gap. In germline, CDR1 is MNHNS, CDR2 SASEGT. CDR3 DNA sequence: TGTGCCAGCAGTGAAGCGATCCGGGTTCAAGCTTTCTTT. This codes for CASSEAIRVQAFF.

The V call is TRBV5-4, the J call TRBJ2-2; D is possibly TRBD1 (6 bases). CDR1 is SGHNT, CDR2 YYREEE, per germline (reference sequence). V lost 4 bases and J lost 1, with 8 bases in between. There are 14 residues in the CDR3. The CDR3 region is CASSPGQNTGELFF. CDR3 nucleotides: TGTGCCAGCAGCCCGGGACAGAACACCGGGGAGCTGTTTTTT.

In DNA, the CDR3 is TGTGCCAGCAGTCCTTACAGGGGTGCGGGAAACACCATATATTTT. It encodes CASSPYRGAGNTIYF. The chain recombines TRBV28 with TRBJ1-3; 7 nucleotides align to TRBD1. The germline V gene encodes CDR1 MDHEN and CDR2 SYDVKM. V shed 5 bases, J shed 4 bases, and the junction held 8 bases outside the gene matches. There are 15 residues in the CDR3.

This chain links TRBV27 with TRBJ1-6, with TRBD1 matching 8 bases. The V and J ends lost 3 bases and 3 bases, in that order; junction bases with no gene match: 7. CDR3 length equals 17 residues. Germline values: CDR1 MNHEY, CDR2 SMNVEV (reference sequence). Written as DNA, the CDR3 is TGTGCCAGCAGTTTTGGGCAGGGGGCAAACTATAATTCACCCCTCCACTTT. Amino acids: CASSFGQGANYNSPLHF.

The chain has TRBV11-3 and TRBJ2-5, with a weak D call TRBD1 (5 bases). Germline CDR1 SGHNT, CDR2 YENEEA. This CDR3 region has 17 residues. V gave up 4 bases and J gave up 4 bases, with 22 bases separating them. The chain's CDR3 is CASSWGRESPIGETQYF. The CDR3 DNA reads TGTGCCAGCAGCTGGGGCAGGGAAAGCCCGATTGGAGAGACCCAGTACTTC. Complete variable domain (other parts from reference TRBV11-3 and TRBJ2-5): EAGVVQSPRYKIIEKKQPVAFWCNPISGHNTLYWYLQNLGQGPELLIRYENEEAVDDSQLPKDRFSAERLKGVDSTLKIQPAELGDSAVYLCASSWGRESPIGETQYFGPGTRLLVL.

V and J are TRBV29-1 and TRBJ1-5; 8 bases fit TRBD1. The germline V gene encodes CDR1 SQVTM and CDR2 ANQGSEA. V shed 5 bases and J 6 bases; nucleotides not matched to a gene: 6. The CDR3 loop spans 13 amino acids. CDR3 residues: CSVRTGSGQPQHF. In nucleotides, the CDR3 is TGCAGCGTTCGGACAGGGAGTGGTCAGCCCCAGCATTTT.

The chain employs TRBV29-1 and TRBJ1-1; the D is unclear. Trimming stripped 3 bases from V and 1 base from J, with 9 bases between. Germline CDR1 reads SQVTM; CDR2 reads ANQGSEA. The CDR3 covers 13 residues. The CDR3 loop reads CSVEVSANTEAFF. CDR3 DNA sequence: TGCAGCGTTGAGGTCAGCGCGAACACTGAAGCTTTCTTT.

The V and J genes are TRBV18 and TRBJ1-6, with TRBD1 matching over 7 bases. The CDR3 contains 14 residues. From germline, CDR1 is KGHSH and CDR2 LQKENI. After removal of 3 bases from V and 9 bases from J, the junction contained 5 bases not matched to a gene. The chain's CDR3 is CASSPGTEASPLHF. The CDR3 DNA sequence: TGTGCCAGCTCACCGGGGACAGAGGCTTCACCCCTCCACTTT.

The rearrangement joins TRBV5-4 to TRBJ2-3; TRBD2 aligns across 8 bases. The CDR3 covers 16 residues. Germline V gives CDR1 SGHNT, CDR2 YYREEE (reference sequence). The V and J ends lost 4 bases and 3 bases, in that order; junction bases with no gene match: 10. CDR3 protein: CASSPHSGVVTDTQYF. In DNA form, the CDR3 reads TGTGCCAGCAGCCCCCATAGCGGGGTGGTAACAGATACGCAGTATTTT.

As to this clone: The same CDR3 arises from other DNA sequences in this sample as well. This chain joins TRBV5-6 and TRBJ1-2; TRBD1 aligns across 8 bases. V shed 0 bases and J 5 bases; nucleotides not matched to a gene: 9. Germline lookup yields CDR1 SGHDT and CDR2 YYEEEE. The CDR3 sequence is 16 residues long. The CDR3 bases are TGTGCCAGCAGCTTGGGGCCCGCAGGGGGCGAATATGGCTACACCTTC. This gives the protein CASSLGPAGGEYGYTF.

The chain combines TRBV10-2 with TRBJ1-4; TRBD1 agrees at 7 bases. The CDR3 extends over 14 amino acids. V dropped 6 bases and J dropped 3; count of bases not matched to a gene: 4. From germline, CDR1 is WSHSY and CDR2 SAAADI. The CDR3 DNA sequence: TGCGCCAGCAGCGGGACAGACTCTAATGAAAAACTGTTTTTT. Its translation: CASSGTDSNEKLFF.

The rearrangement uses TRBV5-1 and TRBJ1-1; 9 positions agree with TRBD1. Germline CDR1 and CDR2: SGHRS and YFSETQ. This CDR3 has 15 amino acids. Unmatched junction bases numbered 3, after V lost 0 bases and J lost 3 bases. CDR3 sequence: CASSLERQGDTEAFF. The CDR3 nucleotides read TGCGCCAGCAGCTTGGAACGACAGGGGGACACTGAAGCTTTCTTT.

The rearrangement links TRBV5-8 to TRBJ2-5, with D possibly being TRBD1 (6 bases). The CDR3 is 14 amino acids. Trimming removed 4 bases at V and 5 bases at J, with 15 bases between. Germline CDR1 is SGHTS and CDR2 is YDEGEE. As DNA, the CDR3 is TGTGCCAGCAGCCGGTACAGTAGGGGGGAGACCCAGTACTTC. Translation: CASSRYSRGETQYF.

The chain carries TRBV10-3 and TRBJ1-2; the match to TRBD1 covers 7 bases. This CDR3 is 14 amino acids long. Germline assignment: CDR1 ENHRY and CDR2 SYGVKD. The junction had 4 bases not matched to a gene; V was cut back by 6 bases and J by 0 bases. CDR3 sequence reads: CAISPDRANYGYTF. For the CDR3, the DNA is TGTGCCATCAGCCCCGACAGGGCTAACTATGGCTACACCTTC.